Presented here are 25 T cell receptor beta chains from one specimen sequenced in a study of T cell changes during pregnancy in multiple sclerosis. The data were produced by immunoSEQ multiplex PCR, yet TCRdb's version contains in-frame clones alone and is incomplete. The repertoire holds under 45,000 clones, with 90% as singletons. The sequencing here drew on CD8+ T cells from peripheral blood mononuclear cells, taken in the third trimester of pregnancy. The receptor source for this set is a female donor with multiple sclerosis, enrolled in a pregnancy study.

This chain connects TRBV10-3 to TRBJ2-1; 8 nucleotides align to TRBD2. CDR1 is ENHRY and CDR2 is SYGVKD in the germline V gene. The CDR3 is 14 residues long. J was trimmed by 8 bases and V by 3 bases; bases with no gene match: 6. CDR3 loop: CAISDYGGADEQFF. CDR3 coding DNA: TGTGCCATCAGTGACTACGGGGGGGCCGATGAGCAGTTCTTC.

CDR3 DNA: TGCAGTGCTAAACAGGGCTACGAGCAGTACTTC. This gives the protein CSAKQGYEQYF. J is TRBJ2-7 and V is TRBV20-1, with TRBD1 as a possible D gene (6 bases). The CDR3 runs to 11 residues. CDR1 is DFQATT and CDR2 is SNEGSKA in the germline V gene (reference sequence). V shed 4 bases and J shed 3 bases, with 7 bases lying between them.

The chain joins TRBV9 to TRBJ2-3; TRBD1 is a possible D gene (6 bases). CDR3 length equals 13 residues. CDR1 SGDLS and CDR2 YYNGEE come from the germline V gene. Trimming removed 6 bases at V and 6 bases at J, with 14 bases between. The CDR3 protein is CASNEGVGDTQYF. The DNA for the CDR3 is TGTGCCAGCAATGAGGGGGTTGGTGATACGCAGTATTTT.

This chain links TRBV11-1 with TRBJ2-2; 7 bases align to TRBD2. The germline CDR1 and CDR2 sequences are SGHAT and FQDESV (reference sequence). J was trimmed by 1 base and V by 1 base; bases with no gene match: 3. The CDR3 runs to 16 residues. DNA for the CDR3: TGTGCCAGCAGCTTAGGCGGCGGGGGGAACACCGGGGAGCTGTTTTTT. Translating it yields CASSLGGGGNTGELFF.

The V call is TRBV14, the J call TRBJ1-2, with D tentatively TRBD1 (5 bases). The V gene's germline CDR1 is SGHDN and CDR2 FVKESK. Trimming shortened V by 0 bases and J by 8 bases, and 10 bases separated the two germline ends. The CDR3 is 13 amino acids. For the CDR3, the DNA is TGTGCCAGCAGCCAAGACAGGGTGTACGGCTACACCTTC. Protein: CASSQDRVYGYTF.

V is TRBV10-2 and J is TRBJ2-7; D might be TRBD1 (5 bases). The ends were cut back, 2 bases at V and 3 bases at J, with 5 bases in the middle. Looked up from germline, CDR1 is WSHSY and CDR2 is SAAADI. The CDR3 sequence is 12 residues long. The CDR3 sequence is CASSETGYEQYF. CDR3 nucleotide sequence: TGCGCCAGCAGTGAGACAGGCTACGAGCAGTACTTC.

This clone showed up just once. The chain links TRBV28 to TRBJ2-5, with 11 bases aligning to TRBD2. Trimming at V came to 5 bases and at J to 5 bases, leaving 7 bases not matched to a gene. The CDR3 has 15 amino acids. Germline loops: CDR1 MDHEN, CDR2 SYDVKM. Here the CDR3 DNA reads TGTGCCAGCAGTCCCCAACTAGCGGGAGAGGAGACCCAGTACTTC. It specifies CASSPQLAGEETQYF.

The genes are TRBV5-4 and TRBJ1-1, with D hard to call. With 3 bases removed from V and 3 bases from J, the gap between germline ends came to 12 bases. Germline V gene lookup returns CDR1 SGHNT and CDR2 YYREEE (reference sequence). The CDR3 is 14 residues long. The CDR3 DNA sequence: TGTGCCAGCAGCTCTCCGGACTTGGACACTGAAGCTTTCTTT. It is translated as CASSSPDLDTEAFF.

V gene TRBV14 combines with J gene TRBJ2-7; TRBD2 is a possible D gene (7 bases). V shed 7 bases and J shed 0 bases, with 16 bases lying between them. This CDR3 is 15 amino acids long. Germline V gene data show CDR1 as SGHDN and CDR2 as FVKESK. The CDR3 sequence is CASKLSGTPSYEQYF. CDR3 nucleotide sequence: TGTGCCAGCAAACTGAGCGGGACACCCTCCTACGAGCAGTACTTC.

The J gene is TRBJ1-1, the V gene TRBV27; D gene ambiguous. Deletions cut 6 bases from V and 7 bases from J, with 18 bases between. Germline CDR1 MNHEY, CDR2 SMNVEV (reference sequence). The CDR3 extends over 14 amino acids. The CDR3 coding sequence is TGTGCCAGCAGGATAATCGAGGCAAGCGTTGAAGCTTTCTTT. It encodes CASRIIEASVEAFF.

V and J are TRBV28 and TRBJ2-3; 10 nucleotides align to TRBD1. Unmatched junction bases numbered 11, after V lost 5 bases and J lost 3 bases. The CDR3 consists of 17 residues. Per the germline V gene, CDR1 is MDHEN and CDR2 is SYDVKM. The CDR3 is CASSPEFGTGATDTQYF. DNA of the CDR3: TGTGCCAGCAGTCCCGAATTCGGGACAGGGGCAACAGATACGCAGTATTTT.

This clone was detected once. V usage is TRBV6-5 and J usage is TRBJ1-3, with no clear D. Germline V lookup: CDR1 MNHEY, CDR2 SVGAGI. Trimming removed 5 bases from V and 3 bases from J, with 14 bases in between. The CDR3 totals 15 residues. The CDR3 loop is CASSPNAADGNTIYF. For the CDR3, the DNA is TGTGCCAGCAGTCCAAATGCGGCAGATGGAAACACCATATATTTT.

The rearrangement uses TRBV19 and TRBJ1-1, with a possible D match to TRBD1 (6 bases). The CDR3 totals 12 residues. V lost 6 bases to trimming and J lost 8 bases, with 13 bases between them. Per germline, CDR1 LNHDA and CDR2 SQIVND (reference sequence). The DNA of the CDR3 is TGTGCCAGTAGCCTGGGGGCAGGGGAAGCTTTCTTT. Amino acids: CASSLGAGEAFF.

This sequence joins TRBV6-5 and TRBJ2-1; TRBD1 might be the D (6 bases). The CDR3 is 13 residues long. Germline CDR1 MNHEY, CDR2 SVGAGI. V lost 8 bases and J lost 7, with 15 bases in between. The CDR3 loop reads CASSWGPRNEQFF. DNA of the CDR3: TGTGCCAGCTCCTGGGGGCCGAGGAATGAGCAGTTCTTC.

The chain combines TRBV4-1 with TRBJ2-7; 8 bases are a match to TRBD2. The CDR3 is 16 residues long. CDR1 MGHRA and CDR2 YSYEKL come from the germline V gene. V dropped 1 base and J dropped 3; count of bases not matched to a gene: 8. CDR3 nucleotide sequence: TGCGCCAGCAGCCAAGTAGCGGGGAGGCCGAGCTACGAGCAGTACTTC. This translates into CASSQVAGRPSYEQYF.

The chain links TRBV2 to TRBJ2-1, with 9 bases identical to TRBD2. The V segment lost 7 bases and the J segment 3 bases; nucleotides outside the gene matches: 7. The CDR3 is made up of 15 amino acids. Looked up from germline, CDR1 is SNHLY and CDR2 is FYNNEI. Here the CDR3 reads CASTTGGGVYNEQFF. Here the CDR3 DNA reads TGTGCCAGCACAACTGGCGGGGGGGTCTACAATGAGCAGTTCTTC. Full variable domain (outside the CDR3, taken from reference TRBV2 and TRBJ2-1): EPEVTQTPSHQVTQMGQEVILRCVPISNHLYFYWYRQILGQKVEFLVSFYNNEISEKSEIFDDQFSVERPDGSNFTLKIRSTKLEDSAMYFCASTTGGGVYNEQFFGPGTRLTVL.

This clone was seen only a few times. The chain has TRBV5-4 and TRBJ2-1; 10 bases match TRBD2. The germline V gene has CDR1 SGHNT and CDR2 YYREEE (reference sequence). Trimming removed 6 bases from V and 9 bases from J; junction bases left unmatched: 12. CDR3 size: 15 residues. The CDR3 reads CASKAGGSGQFEQFF. The CDR3 nucleotides read TGTGCCAGCAAAGCGGGGGGGTCAGGACAATTTGAGCAGTTCTTC.

The chain carries TRBV19 and TRBJ2-2, with D unclear. CDR1 LNHDA and CDR2 SQIVND come from the germline V gene (reference sequence). This CDR3 has 15 residues. V lost 0 bases, J lost 2 bases, and 7 bases lay in between. CDR3 nucleotide sequence: TGTGCCAGTAGTATAGATCACAGTAACACCGGGGAGCTGTTTTTT. Amino acids: CASSIDHSNTGELFF.

The chain has TRBV4-1 and TRBJ2-1; D is unresolved. The CDR3 is 13 residues long. V dropped 2 bases and J dropped 5 bases, with 7 bases sitting between them. Germline-derived CDR1 and CDR2 are MGHRA and YSYEKL. The CDR3 loop reads CASSQTNDNEQFF. The CDR3 DNA sequence: TGCGCCAGCAGCCAAACTAACGACAATGAGCAGTTCTTC.

The V call is TRBV7-9, the J call TRBJ2-1; D is perhaps TRBD2 (5 bases). The CDR3 consists of 13 residues. From germline, CDR1 is SEHNR and CDR2 FQNEAQ (reference sequence). Between the trimmed V and J ends, which lost 3 bases and 10 bases, there was a span of 13 bases. Here the CDR3 DNA reads TGTGCCAGCAGCTTGGTCGTTTGGAGGGAGCAGTTCTTC. Amino acid sequence: CASSLVVWREQFF.

V and J are TRBV27 and TRBJ2-7; the match to TRBD1 covers 7 bases. The CDR3 sequence is 14 residues long. Germline V lookup: CDR1 MNHEY, CDR2 SMNVEV (reference sequence). V dropped 4 bases and J dropped 6; count of bases not matched to a gene: 9. The CDR3 sequence: CASSWDSLSSEQYF. The CDR3 region has the DNA TGTGCCAGCAGTTGGGACAGCCTTTCTTCCGAGCAGTACTTC.

V usage is TRBV27 and J usage is TRBJ2-7, with D possibly being TRBD1 (6 bases). CDR3 length equals 12 residues. Trimming left V 5 bases short and J 7 bases short, with 12 bases between. Germline V gives CDR1 MNHEY, CDR2 SMNVEV (reference sequence). The CDR3 here is CASSMIGGEQYF. The CDR3 region has the DNA TGTGCCAGCAGTATGATAGGGGGAGAGCAGTACTTC.

This sequence joins TRBV6-5 and TRBJ1-1; the D is unclear. Germline V gives CDR1 MNHEY, CDR2 SVGAGI. The CDR3 is 16 amino acids. The V and J ends lost 2 bases and 0 bases respectively, with 13 bases between them. In nucleotides, the CDR3 is TGTGCCAGCAGTTACGACCGACGGAGGATGAACACTGAAGCTTTCTTT. Translation: CASSYDRRRMNTEAFF.

The chain links TRBV27 to TRBJ2-3; TRBD2 agrees at 10 bases. V shed 7 bases and J 3 bases; nucleotides not matched to a gene: 7. CDR1 and CDR2 from the germline V gene are MNHEY and SMNVEV (reference sequence). The length of the CDR3 is 15 residues. The CDR3 sequence is CASTVGLAKTDTQYF. For the CDR3, the DNA is TGTGCCAGCACCGTGGGACTAGCGAAGACAGATACGCAGTATTTT.

The genes are TRBV19 and TRBJ1-2, with 7 bases identical to TRBD1. In germline, CDR1 is LNHDA, CDR2 SQIVND (reference sequence). This CDR3 comprises 13 residues. Losses at the gene ends were 10 bases for V and 2 bases for J; bases not matched to a gene: 7. The DNA of the CDR3 is TGTGCCACCGAGACAGGGTCAAACTATGGCTACACCTTC. Translating gives CATETGSNYGYTF.